Listed below are T cell receptor beta chains from one sample, sequenced in a study of early T cells in non-severe SARS-CoV-2 infection. TCRdb itself ran the 5' RACE reads through MiXCR, one entry per CDR3 protein. The sample comprises about 33,000 distinct CDR3 sequences, under 5.5% of which are singletons, and roughly 7.7% rests with the top ten. Sequenced material: whole blood. These receptors were taken from an adult who was a healthcare worker with PCR-confirmed SARS-CoV-2 infection or an uninfected control (not recorded which). Each CDR3 is given with its conserved first and last residue. The D gene is left open where the match is weak. Size is omitted from some rows. Given values are once, few, many or a class for expanded clones.

J gene	D gene	V gene	clone size	CDR3 protein	CDR3 DNA
TRBJ2-6	TRBD1	TRBV29-1	many	CSVRTGAGAGANVLTF	TGCAGCGTGCGGACAGGGGCCGGAGCTGGGGCCAACGTCCTGACTTTC
TRBJ2-7	TRBD1	TRBV4-2	many	CASSPRDSEREEQYF	TGTGCCAGCAGCCCCCGGGACAGCGAAAGGGAGGAGCAGTACTTC
TRBJ2-6	-	TRBV12-3/TRBV12-4	few	CAEADSGANVLTF	TGTGCGGAAGCGGACTCTGGGGCCAACGTCCTGACTTTC
TRBJ2-3	-	TRBV7-6	-	CASSLLGMDTQYF	TGTGCCAGCAGCTTATTAGGAATGGATACGCAGTATTTT
TRBJ1-6	-	TRBV12-3/TRBV12-4	many	CASSLTDYNSPLHF	TGTGCCAGCAGTTTGACGGATTATAATTCACCCCTCCACTTT
TRBJ2-3	-	TRBV7-9	many	CASSPGLEDTQYF	TGTGCCAGCAGCCCAGGTCTAGAGGATACGCAGTATTTT
TRBJ1-6	-	TRBV27	many	CASIETGQGSPLHF	TGTGCCAGCATCGAGACAGGACAAGGATCACCCCTCCACTTT
TRBJ2-6	-	TRBV24-1	many	CATSDFSDSGANVLTF	TGTGCCACCAGTGATTTCTCCGACTCTGGGGCCAACGTCCTGACTTTC
TRBJ2-7	-	TRBV30	few	CAWSGRWGSSYEQYF	TGTGCCTGGAGTGGTCGTTGGGGGTCATCCTACGAGCAGTACTTC
TRBJ2-7	TRBD1	TRBV19	many	CASSRQGEQYF	TGTGCCAGTAGTAGACAGGGCGAGCAGTACTTC
TRBJ2-7	-	TRBV5-1	-	CAGSLQAESYEQYF	TGCGCCGGCAGCTTACAGGCAGAGTCCTACGAGCAGTACTTC
TRBJ1-2	TRBD1	TRBV11-2	many	CASSSGQGANYGYTF	TGTGCCAGCAGCTCGGGACAGGGAGCTAACTATGGCTACACCTTC
TRBJ1-5	TRBD1	TRBV24-1	many	CATSEWTGMDDQPQHF	TGTGCCACCAGTGAGTGGACAGGGATGGACGATCAGCCCCAGCATTTT
TRBJ1-2	-	TRBV6-6	few	CASSYSMGADYGYTF	TGTGCCAGCAGTTACTCGATGGGGGCGGACTATGGCTACACCTTC
TRBJ1-5	-	TRBV20-1	many	CSAGQYSQPQHF	TGCAGTGCAGGACAGTATAGTCAGCCCCAGCATTTT
TRBJ2-3	-	TRBV29-1	-	CSAEEGGSTDTQYF	TGCAGCGCCGAAGAAGGGGGGAGCACAGATACGCAGTATTTT
TRBJ1-3	-	TRBV6-1	many	CASSEGPQKGSGNTIYF	TGTGCCAGCAGTGAGGGGCCCCAAAAGGGGTCTGGAAACACCATATATTTT
TRBJ2-7	-	TRBV14	many	CASSLARAYEQYF	TGTGCCAGCAGCCTCGCCAGGGCCTACGAGCAGTACTTC
TRBJ1-1	TRBD1	TRBV12-3/TRBV12-4	many	CASIVTGRSTEAFF	TGTGCCAGCATCGTGACAGGGAGGAGTACTGAAGCTTTCTTT
TRBJ2-2	-	TRBV7-8	-	CASSPRGGASRTELFF	TGTGCCAGCAGCCCCCGTGGGGGGGCGAGCAGGACCGAGCTGTTTTTT